The present T cell receptor (beta chain) was sequenced within a study of cytomegalovirus exposure and HLA in healthy donors. Study-level findings and limits: One later analysis reportedly identified an Asian-associated ancestry cluster that showed fewer N-insertions than the approximately 710-donor mean.

PCR used 60 Vbeta primers and 13 Jbeta primers. The table came from immunoSEQ multiplex PCR; TCRdb's copy has only in-frame clones and leaves some out. The sample yields approximately 140,000 clones, 70% to 85% seen once. Concerning this clone: Its target is unknown.

The sequence was obtained from a woman aged 40-49 years in good health and CMV-seronegative. Input material: PBMCs.

CDR3 loop: CASSTGQGNEKLFF. Here the CDR3 DNA reads TGTGCCAGTAGTACGGGACAGGGAAATGAAAAACTGTTTTTT. The chain links TRBV19 to TRBJ1-4; TRBD1 agrees at 9 bases. This CDR3 is built from 14 residues. Germline CDR1 is LNHDA and CDR2 is SQIVND (reference sequence). V shed 4 bases and J 5 bases; nucleotides not matched to a gene: 2.